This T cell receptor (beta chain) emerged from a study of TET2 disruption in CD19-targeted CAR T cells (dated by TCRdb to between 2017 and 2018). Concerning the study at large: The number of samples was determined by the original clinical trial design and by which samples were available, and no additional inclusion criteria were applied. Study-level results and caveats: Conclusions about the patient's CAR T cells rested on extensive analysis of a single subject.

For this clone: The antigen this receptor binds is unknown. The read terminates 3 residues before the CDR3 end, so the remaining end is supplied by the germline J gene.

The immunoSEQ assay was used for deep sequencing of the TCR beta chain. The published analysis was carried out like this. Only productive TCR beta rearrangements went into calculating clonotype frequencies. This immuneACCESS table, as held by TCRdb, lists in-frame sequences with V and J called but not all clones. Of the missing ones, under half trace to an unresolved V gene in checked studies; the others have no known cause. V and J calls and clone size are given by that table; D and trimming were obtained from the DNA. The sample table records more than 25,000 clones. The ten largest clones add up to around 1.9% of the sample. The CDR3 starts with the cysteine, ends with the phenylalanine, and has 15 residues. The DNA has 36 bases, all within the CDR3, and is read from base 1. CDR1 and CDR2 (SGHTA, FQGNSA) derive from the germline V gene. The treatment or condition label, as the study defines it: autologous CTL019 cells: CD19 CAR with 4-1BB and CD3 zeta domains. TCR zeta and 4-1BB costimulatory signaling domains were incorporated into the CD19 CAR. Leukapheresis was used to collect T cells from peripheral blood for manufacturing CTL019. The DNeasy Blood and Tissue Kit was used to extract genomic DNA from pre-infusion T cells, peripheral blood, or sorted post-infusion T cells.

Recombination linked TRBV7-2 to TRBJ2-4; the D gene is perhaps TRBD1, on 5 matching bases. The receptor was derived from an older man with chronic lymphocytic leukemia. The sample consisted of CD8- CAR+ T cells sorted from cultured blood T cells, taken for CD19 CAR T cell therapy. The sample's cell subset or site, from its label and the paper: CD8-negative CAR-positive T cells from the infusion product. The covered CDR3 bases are TGTGCCAGCAGCTTAGGGGCAGGGCAGGGCTATGGT. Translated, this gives CASSLGAGQGYG. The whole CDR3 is CASSLGAGQGYGQYF.